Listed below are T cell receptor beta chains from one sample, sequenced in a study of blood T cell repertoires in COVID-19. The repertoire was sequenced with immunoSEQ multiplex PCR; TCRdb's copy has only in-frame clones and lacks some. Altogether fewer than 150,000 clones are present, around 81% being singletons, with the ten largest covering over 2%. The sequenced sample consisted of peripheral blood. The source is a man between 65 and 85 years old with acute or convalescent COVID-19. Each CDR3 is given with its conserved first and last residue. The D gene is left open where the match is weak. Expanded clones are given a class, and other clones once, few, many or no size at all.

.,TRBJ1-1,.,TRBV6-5,CASTDHIQGEAAFF,TGTGCCAGCACCGACCACATACAGGGAGAGGCAGCTTTCTTT
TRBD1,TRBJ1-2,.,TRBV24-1,CATSDRTGAGYGYTF,TGTGCCACCAGTGACCGGACAGGGGCCGGCTATGGCTACACCTTC
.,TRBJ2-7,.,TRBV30,CAWSDSYEQYF,TGTGCCTGGAGCGACAGCTACGAGCAGTACTTC
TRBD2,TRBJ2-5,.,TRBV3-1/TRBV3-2,CASSQSRGGGETQYF,TGTGCCAGCAGCCAAAGTCGGGGCGGGGGGGAGACCCAGTACTTC
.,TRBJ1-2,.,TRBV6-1,CASSETRNYGYTF,TGTGCCAGCAGTGAAACAAGAAACTATGGCTACACCTTC
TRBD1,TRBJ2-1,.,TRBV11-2,CASSRDRDSDEQFF,TGTGCCAGCAGTCGGGACAGGGATAGCGATGAGCAGTTCTTC
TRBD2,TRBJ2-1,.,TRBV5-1,CASSLALAGGVYNEQFF,TGCGCCAGCAGCTTGGCACTAGCGGGGGGTGTATACAATGAGCAGTTCTTC
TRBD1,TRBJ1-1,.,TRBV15,CATSRFRDRDRGQDTEAFF,TGTGCCACCAGCAGATTCCGGGACCGGGACAGGGGGCAAGACACTGAAGCTTTCTTT
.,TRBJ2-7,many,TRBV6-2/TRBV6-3,CASSNLGTFSSYEQYF,TGTGCCAGCAGTAACCTCGGGACTTTCTCCTCCTACGAGCAGTACTTC
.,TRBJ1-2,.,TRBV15,CATSTLGANYGYTF,TGTGCCACCAGCACGCTGGGGGCGAACTATGGCTACACCTTC
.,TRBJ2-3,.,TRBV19,CASSIGGQNTQYF,TGTGCCAGTAGTATAGGCGGACAGAATACGCAGTATTTT
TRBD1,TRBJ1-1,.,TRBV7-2,CASSLGGGQEAFF,TGTGCCAGCAGCTTGGGAGGGGGACAGGAGGCTTTCTTT
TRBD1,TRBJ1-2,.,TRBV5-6,CASSRRQGTYGYTF,TGTGCCAGCAGCCGCAGACAGGGAACATATGGCTACACCTTC
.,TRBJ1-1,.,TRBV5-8,CASSFFLQGNTEAFF,TGTGCCAGCAGCTTCTTTTTACAGGGGAACACTGAAGCTTTCTTT
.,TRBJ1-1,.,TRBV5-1,CASSWAVNTEAFF,TGCGCCAGCAGCTGGGCTGTGAACACTGAAGCTTTCTTT
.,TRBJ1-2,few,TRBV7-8,CASSLAGGGSRAYGYTF,TGTGCCAGCAGCTTAGCGGGAGGTGGATCAAGGGCCTATGGCTACACCTTC
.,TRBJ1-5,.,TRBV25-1,CASSESGVGNQPQHF,TGTGCCAGCAGTGAGAGCGGGGTTGGCAATCAGCCCCAGCATTTT
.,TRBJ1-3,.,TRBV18,CASSTDTGYNTIYF,TGTGCCAGCTCAACCGACACGGGATACAACACCATATATTTT
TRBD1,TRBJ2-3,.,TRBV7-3,CASSLTGTGRDTQYF,TGTGCCAGCAGCTTAACGGGGACAGGGCGGGATACGCAGTATTTT
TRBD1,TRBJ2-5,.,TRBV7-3,CASSSSGTGEETQYF,TGTGCCAGCAGCTCCTCCGGGACAGGGGAAGAGACCCAGTACTTC
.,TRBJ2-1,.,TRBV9,CASSLLAGHNEQFF,TGTGCCAGCAGCCTATTGGCGGGGCACAATGAGCAGTTCTTC
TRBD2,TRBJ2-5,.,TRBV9,CARSPGRTSGGEGETQYF,TGTGCCCGCAGCCCCGGGAGGACTAGCGGGGGGGAGGGGGAGACCCAGTACTTC
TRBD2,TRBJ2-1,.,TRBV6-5,CASSYGLEVTNEQFF,TGTGCCAGCAGTTATGGACTAGAGGTTACCAATGAGCAGTTCTTC
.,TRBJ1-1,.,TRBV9,CASSVQGPNTEAFF,TGTGCCAGCAGCGTACAGGGTCCGAACACTGAAGCTTTCTTT
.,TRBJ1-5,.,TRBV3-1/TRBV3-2,CASSQDPWADSNQPQHF,TGTGCCAGCAGCCAAGACCCTTGGGCCGATAGCAATCAGCCCCAGCATTTT
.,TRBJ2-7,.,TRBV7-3,CASSLKASLDYEQYF,TGTGCCAGCAGCTTAAAGGCTAGCCTCGATTACGAGCAGTACTTC
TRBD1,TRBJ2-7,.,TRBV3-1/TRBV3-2,CASSPSGRGRPYEQYF,TGTGCCAGCAGCCCCTCGGGCAGGGGGCGCCCCTACGAGCAGTACTTC
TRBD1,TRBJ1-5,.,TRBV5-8,CASSFDRGGNQPQHF,TGTGCCAGCAGCTTTGACAGGGGCGGCAATCAGCCCCAGCATTTT
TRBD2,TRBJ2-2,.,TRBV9,CASSVARTSGGRGTGELFF,TGTGCCAGCAGCGTAGCTCGGACTAGCGGGGGCAGAGGCACCGGGGAGCTGTTTTTT
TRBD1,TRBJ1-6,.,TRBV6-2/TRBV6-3,CASSRQGSNSPLHF,TGTGCCAGCAGCCGACAGGGCTCTAATTCACCCCTCCACTTT
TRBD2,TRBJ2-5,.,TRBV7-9,CASSPRTSWETQYF,TGTGCCAGCAGCCCTCGGACTAGCTGGGAGACCCAGTACTTC
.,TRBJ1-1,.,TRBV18,CASSPSQGNTEAFF,TGTGCCAGCTCACCGAGCCAGGGGAACACTGAAGCTTTCTTT
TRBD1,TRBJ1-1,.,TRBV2,CASKPDRGLLNTEAFF,TGTGCCAGCAAACCGGACAGGGGGCTACTGAACACTGAAGCTTTCTTT
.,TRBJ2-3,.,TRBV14,CASSQGILESTDTQYF,TGTGCCAGCAGCCAAGGTATCCTGGAGAGCACAGATACGCAGTATTTT
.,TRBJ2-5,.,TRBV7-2,CASGYRAQETQYF,TGTGCCAGCGGTTACAGGGCCCAAGAGACCCAGTACTTC
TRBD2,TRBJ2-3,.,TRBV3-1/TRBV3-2,CASSQVGGGSTITDTQYF,TGTGCCAGCAGCCAAGTGGGGGGGGGATCAACTATCACAGATACGCAGTATTTT
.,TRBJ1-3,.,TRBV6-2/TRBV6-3,CASSPPEWSGNTIYF,TGTGCCAGCAGTCCCCCCGAGTGGTCCGGAAACACCATATATTTT
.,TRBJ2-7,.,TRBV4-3,CASSQDLSYEQYF,TGCGCCAGCAGCCAAGATCTCTCCTACGAGCAGTACTTC
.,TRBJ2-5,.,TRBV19,CASSIGARAQYF,TGTGCCAGTAGTATAGGGGCCAGGGCCCAGTACTTC
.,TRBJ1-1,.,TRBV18,CASSPLIGGENTEAFF,TGTGCCAGCTCACCGCTCATCGGAGGTGAGAACACTGAAGCTTTCTTT
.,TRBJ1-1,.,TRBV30,CAWSVNGGTEAFF,TGTGCCTGGAGTGTAAACGGGGGCACTGAAGCTTTCTTT